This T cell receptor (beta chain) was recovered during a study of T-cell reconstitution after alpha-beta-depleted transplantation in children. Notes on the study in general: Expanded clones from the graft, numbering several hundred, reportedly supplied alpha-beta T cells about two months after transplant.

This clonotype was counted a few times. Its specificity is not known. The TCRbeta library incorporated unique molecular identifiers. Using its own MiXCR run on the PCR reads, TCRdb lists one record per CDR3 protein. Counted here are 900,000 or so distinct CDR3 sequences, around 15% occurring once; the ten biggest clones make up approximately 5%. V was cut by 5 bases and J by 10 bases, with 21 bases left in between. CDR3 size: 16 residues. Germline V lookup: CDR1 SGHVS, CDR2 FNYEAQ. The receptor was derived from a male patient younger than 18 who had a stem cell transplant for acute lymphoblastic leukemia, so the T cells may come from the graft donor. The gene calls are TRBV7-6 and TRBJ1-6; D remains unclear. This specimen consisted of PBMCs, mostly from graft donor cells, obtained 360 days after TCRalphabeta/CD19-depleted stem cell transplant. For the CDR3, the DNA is TGTGCCAGCAGCCCACTACCGGGGAATTTAGGGTCACCCCTCCACTTT. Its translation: CASSPLPGNLGSPLHF.